This entry is about one T cell receptor beta chain. Under the authors' procedure: Reference gene primers were amplified, and this amplification served to estimate nucleated cell counts. Some clones are missing from TCRdb's copy, which holds only in-frame ones; the method was immunoSEQ multiplex PCR. V, J and clone size are those of that table, while D and trimming were read from the DNA. The sample holds around 390,000 clones; just under 90% are singletons and the top ten take roughly 10%. This sample was taken from a study of blood T cell repertoires in COVID-19. Study-wide background: Sites across the United States, Italy and Spain contributed samples from acute and convalescent COVID-19.

The CDR3 totals 18 residues. Germline V gene data show CDR1 as SGHAT and CDR2 as FQNNGV. V shed 0 bases and J 3 bases; nucleotides not matched to a gene: 10. Sequencing used PBMCs or T cells enriched from blood (not recorded which). The clonotype comes from a woman in her forties or fifties who had recovered from COVID-19. The V gene is TRBV11-2, the J gene TRBJ1-2, with 10 bases aligning to TRBD1. CDR3 in amino acids: CASSLDGTGATVYYGYTF. CDR3 sequence (DNA): TGTGCCAGCAGCTTAGATGGGACAGGGGCGACGGTCTACTATGGCTACACCTTC.